Each of the 28 T cell receptor beta chains below was sequenced from the same sample in a study of a mutant IDH1 vaccine in newly diagnosed glioma. Time point denoted: week 5, during vaccination. What each vaccine dose contained was 300 ug of mutant IDH1 20-mer peptide, accompanied by topical imiquimod. These receptors' targets are unknown. Using immunoSEQ multiplex PCR, the repertoire was profiled, and TCRdb retains in-frame clones only, with some absent. This repertoire shows approximately 76,000 clones, 90% to 95% found once; its top ten account for about 0.61%. This specimen was PBMCs, taken from a glioma patient whose treatment included an IDH1 peptide vaccine. These receptors all stem from a woman between 50 and 59 years old with glioma.

This clone was recorded only once. This rearrangement joins TRBV7-6 to TRBJ2-1, with 7 bases aligning to TRBD1. Losses at the gene ends were 5 bases for V and 5 bases for J; bases not matched to a gene: 9. Germline lookup yields CDR1 SGHVS and CDR2 FNYEAQ. CDR3 size: 15 residues. This chain's CDR3 is CASSPRTGAHNEQFF. CDR3 DNA: TGTGCCAGCAGCCCCCGAACAGGGGCTCACAATGAGCAGTTCTTC.

The chain joins TRBV6-4 to TRBJ1-1; D is ambiguous. Trimming left V 5 bases short and J 11 bases short, with 18 bases between. CDR3 length equals 13 residues. The V gene's germline CDR1 is MRHNA and CDR2 SNTAGT. As DNA, the CDR3 is TGTGCCAGCAGTCCTTGGGAGGGAAGTGTGGCTTTCTTT. Translation: CASSPWEGSVAFF.

The chain has TRBV15 and TRBJ1-1; 7 bases are shared with TRBD1. The V and J ends lost 5 bases and 4 bases, in that order; junction bases with no gene match: 10. Germline V gene lookup returns CDR1 LNHNV and CDR2 YYDKDF (reference sequence). There are 15 residues in the CDR3. The CDR3 region has the DNA TGTGCCACCAGCCCGTCGACAGGGAGGATCACTGAAGCTTTCTTT. Protein sequence: CATSPSTGRITEAFF.

The chain has TRBV29-1 and TRBJ1-3; D gene ambiguous. The CDR3 is 14 amino acids. V was cut by 5 bases and J by 0 bases, with 11 bases left in between. The V gene's germline CDR1 is SQVTM and CDR2 ANQGSEA. The CDR3 loop is CSVLPESSGNTIYF. The DNA of the CDR3 is TGCAGCGTTCTTCCGGAAAGCTCTGGAAACACCATATATTTT.

This chain joins TRBV7-9 and TRBJ2-1; TRBD2 matches at 10 bases. J was trimmed by 6 bases and V by 7 bases; bases with no gene match: 6. Germline assignment: CDR1 SEHNR and CDR2 FQNEAQ (reference sequence). The CDR3 is 14 residues long. CDR3 sequence (DNA): TGTGCCAGCAACCCGGGACTAGCGAGCAATGAGCAGTTCTTC. It encodes CASNPGLASNEQFF.

The V gene is TRBV19, the J gene TRBJ1-2; 7 bases match TRBD1. The trim removed 7 bases at V and 2 bases at J, leaving 4 bases unmatched. The CDR3 has 13 amino acids. Germline CDR1 LNHDA, CDR2 SQIVND (reference sequence). CDR3 in amino acids: CASTKDRNYGYTF. The DNA of the CDR3 is TGTGCCAGTACCAAGGACAGGAACTATGGCTACACCTTC.

This sequence joins TRBV27 and TRBJ2-4; D possibly uses TRBD1 or TRBD2 (5 bases each). Trimming took 6 bases from V and 3 from J, leaving 24 bases between them. The CDR3 is 18 amino acids. Germline CDR1 MNHEY, CDR2 SMNVEV (reference sequence). The CDR3 is CASSPLWVRGDSKNIQYF. CDR3 coding DNA: TGTGCCAGCAGCCCGCTTTGGGTCCGGGGCGATAGCAAAAACATTCAGTACTTC.

This sequence joins TRBV6-1 and TRBJ2-3; the match to TRBD2 covers 9 bases. This CDR3 comprises 16 residues. J was trimmed by 4 bases and V by 2 bases; bases with no gene match: 7. Germline V gene sequence: CDR1 MNHNS, CDR2 SASEGT. The CDR3 sequence: CASSEIVGLAADTQYF. DNA of the CDR3: TGTGCCAGCAGTGAAATAGTGGGACTAGCTGCAGATACGCAGTATTTT.

V gene TRBV9 combines with J gene TRBJ2-1; D not resolved. The CDR3 runs 15 residues. In germline, CDR1 is SGDLS, CDR2 YYNGEE. Trimming shortened V by 0 bases and J by 8 bases, and 15 bases separated the two germline ends. CDR3 DNA sequence: TGTGCCAGCAGCGTAGCGAGCGCTCAAGGAGATGAGCAGTTCTTC. It is translated as CASSVASAQGDEQFF.

The J gene is TRBJ1-1, the V gene TRBV11-2; TRBD1 might be the D (6 bases). Trimming took 2 bases from V and 4 from J, leaving 11 bases between them. Germline CDR1 SGHAT, CDR2 FQNNGV. The CDR3 sequence is 14 residues long. CDR3 sequence reads: CASSLRGDVTEAFF. The CDR3 DNA reads TGTGCCAGCAGCTTAAGGGGGGACGTCACTGAAGCTTTCTTT.

V and J are TRBV19 and TRBJ2-7, with TRBD1 identical over 8 bases. Germline CDR1 reads LNHDA; CDR2 reads SQIVND (reference sequence). V lost 1 base, J lost 6 bases, and 5 bases stayed unmatched. The CDR3 totals 14 residues. The CDR3 here is CASSIVGQGTEQYF. The CDR3 DNA is TGTGCCAGTAGTATAGTAGGACAGGGCACCGAGCAGTACTTC.

The chain uses TRBV18 and TRBJ1-2; 7 nucleotides align to TRBD1. Unmatched junction bases numbered 3, after V lost 0 bases and J lost 2 bases. Germline CDR1 KGHSH, CDR2 LQKENI. CDR3 length: 15 residues. CDR3 residues: CASSPPSGQNYGYTF. The CDR3 DNA reads as TGTGCCAGCTCACCACCGTCGGGACAGAACTATGGCTACACCTTC.

The chain uses TRBV30 and TRBJ2-7, with 7 bases matching TRBD1. Trimming removed 6 bases from V and 7 bases from J; junction bases left unmatched: 6. The CDR3 extends over 11 amino acids. Germline lookup yields CDR1 GTSNPN and CDR2 SVGIG (reference sequence). The CDR3 region is CACTTGLEQYF. The CDR3 nucleotides read TGTGCCTGTACGACAGGGCTAGAGCAGTACTTC.

The chain combines TRBV29-1 with TRBJ1-1, with 7 bases lining up with TRBD1. This CDR3 spans 14 amino acids. V shed 1 base, J shed 0 bases, and the junction held 2 bases outside the gene matches. Germline lookup yields CDR1 SQVTM and CDR2 ANQGSEA. CDR3: CSVEGGQMNTEAFF. CDR3 sequence (DNA): TGCAGCGTTGAAGGGGGACAGATGAACACTGAAGCTTTCTTT.

The chain combines TRBV2 with TRBJ1-4; TRBD1 might be the D (5 bases). CDR1 SNHLY and CDR2 FYNNEI come from the germline V gene. The CDR3 contains 13 residues. Trimming shortened V by 7 bases and J by 1 base, and 7 bases separated the two germline ends. The chain's CDR3 is CASIRGTNEKLFF. The CDR3 bases are TGTGCCAGCATTAGGGGAACTAATGAAAAACTGTTTTTT.

The rearrangement joins TRBV10-3 to TRBJ2-3; D is unresolved. This CDR3 is 13 amino acids long. Per germline, CDR1 ENHRY and CDR2 SYGVKD. Trimming shortened V by 4 bases and J by 1 base, and 6 bases separated the two germline ends. CDR3 in DNA: TGTGCCATCAGTGTCCAACGCACAGATACGCAGTATTTT. This encodes CAISVQRTDTQYF.

The rearrangement joins TRBV28 to TRBJ2-1; 9 nucleotides align to TRBD1. V lost 9 bases and J lost 6; bases outside the gene matches: 3. Germline assignment: CDR1 MDHEN and CDR2 SYDVKM. The length of the CDR3 is 12 residues. CDR3 in DNA: TGTGCCAGTGGGACAGGGTTCAATGAGCAGTTCTTC. It specifies CASGTGFNEQFF.

This rearrangement joins TRBV29-1 to TRBJ2-1, with 13 bases lining up with TRBD2. After removal of 7 bases from V and 7 bases from J, the junction contained 4 bases not matched to a gene. The CDR3 totals 13 residues. Germline V lookup: CDR1 SQVTM, CDR2 ANQGSEA. The CDR3 reads CSEATSGRNEQFF. The DNA of the CDR3 is TGCAGCGAAGCGACTAGCGGGAGGAATGAGCAGTTCTTC.

This sequence joins TRBV5-6 and TRBJ1-2; no firm D call. V shed 0 bases and J shed 4 bases, with 13 bases lying between them. The CDR3 is made up of 15 amino acids. The germline gives CDR1 SGHDT, CDR2 YYEEEE. The CDR3 nucleotides are TGTGCCAGCAGCTTGGGGAGGCGCGACATCTATGGCTACACCTTC. Protein sequence: CASSLGRRDIYGYTF.

This clone has just one count. The chain carries TRBV12-5 and TRBJ1-5; no clear D. CDR1 and CDR2 (germline): LGHNT, FRNRAP. This CDR3 spans 14 amino acids. V was clipped by 6 bases and J by 5 bases, with 14 bases between them. CDR3 region: CASGSWPAYQPQHF. CDR3 DNA: TGTGCTAGTGGCTCATGGCCCGCTTATCAGCCCCAGCATTTT.

This chain joins TRBV11-1 and TRBJ2-2; D is ambiguous. Trimming took 1 base from V and 3 from J, leaving 12 bases between them. The CDR3 is made up of 16 amino acids. Per the germline V gene, CDR1 is SGHAT and CDR2 is FQDESV (reference sequence). CDR3 bases: TGTGCCAGCAGCTTAGTTTTGGGGATGGACACCGGGGAGCTGTTTTTT. Translated: CASSLVLGMDTGELFF.

The gene calls are TRBV4-1 and TRBJ1-1, with 7 positions matching TRBD1. The CDR3 totals 17 residues. After removal of 0 bases from V and 1 base from J, the junction contained 8 bases not matched to a gene. CDR1 and CDR2 from the germline V gene are MGHRA and YSYEKL. CDR3 protein: CASSQEPQTGRNTEAFF. The CDR3 DNA reads as TGCGCCAGCAGCCAAGAACCCCAGACAGGGCGGAACACTGAAGCTTTCTTT.

V and J are TRBV5-4 and TRBJ2-4, with D uncertain. Trimming stripped 0 bases from V and 1 base from J, with 2 bases between. Germline V lookup: CDR1 SGHNT, CDR2 YYREEE (reference sequence). CDR3 length: 13 residues. Here the CDR3 reads CASSLEAKNIQYF. DNA for the CDR3: TGTGCCAGCAGCTTGGAGGCCAAAAACATTCAGTACTTC.

Only one count was recorded for this clone. The genes are TRBV10-3 and TRBJ2-1, with D uncertain. The CDR3 covers 11 residues. V lost 10 bases and J lost 5, with 9 bases in between. Germline V gives CDR1 ENHRY, CDR2 SYGVKD. As DNA, the CDR3 is TGTGCCACCCACGGAGACAATGAGCAGTTCTTC. This gives the protein CATHGDNEQFF.

The J gene is TRBJ2-4, the V gene TRBV7-9; D call uncertain. V shed 2 bases and J shed 7 bases, with 6 bases lying between them. Germline values: CDR1 SEHNR, CDR2 FQNEAQ (reference sequence). This CDR3 comprises 12 residues. The CDR3: CASSLRDNIQYF. CDR3 coding DNA: TGTGCCAGCAGCTTAAGGGATAACATTCAGTACTTC. Full variable domain (rest looked up from reference TRBV7-9 and TRBJ2-4): DTGVSQNPRHKITKRGQNVTFRCDPISEHNRLYWYRQTLGQGPEFLTYFQNEAQLEKSRLLSDRFSAERPKGSFSTLEIQRTEQGDSAMYLCASSLRDNIQYFGAGTRLSVL.

V is TRBV5-1 and J is TRBJ1-4; D is unresolved. Germline V gene sequence: CDR1 SGHRS, CDR2 YFSETQ. V was trimmed by 4 bases and J by 0 bases, leaving 7 bases between them. The CDR3 loop spans 14 amino acids. In DNA, the CDR3 is TGCGCCAGCAGCCCCGTTACAACTAATGAAAAACTGTTTTTT. Amino acid sequence: CASSPVTTNEKLFF.

This clone was seen more than once but under ten times. V usage is TRBV5-1 and J usage is TRBJ1-6; D possibly corresponds to TRBD1 (5 bases). Deletions cut 0 bases from V and 9 bases from J, with 16 bases between. The length of the CDR3 is 16 residues. From germline, CDR1 is SGHRS and CDR2 YFSETQ. CDR3 protein: CASSLGGRAGSSPLHF. The CDR3 nucleotides read TGCGCCAGCAGCTTGGGGGGCAGGGCCGGGAGTTCACCCCTCCACTTT.

This clone was picked up a small number of times. The V and J genes are TRBV7-9 and TRBJ1-4; D gene ambiguous. The V end lost 1 base, the J end lost 0 bases, and 9 bases lay between the germline ends. The CDR3 is made up of 16 amino acids. Germline loops: CDR1 SEHNR, CDR2 FQNEAQ (reference sequence). CDR3 DNA: TGTGCCAGCAGCTTAGGGAGAGGCGCAACTAATGAAAAACTGTTTTTT. This encodes CASSLGRGATNEKLFF. Drawing the rest from reference TRBV7-9 and TRBJ1-4, the complete variable domain is DTGVSQNPRHKITKRGQNVTFRCDPISEHNRLYWYRQTLGQGPEFLTYFQNEAQLEKSRLLSDRFSAERPKGSFSTLEIQRTEQGDSAMYLCASSLGRGATNEKLFFGSGTQLSVL.